A single sample gave rise to the 6 T cell receptor beta chains below, sequenced in a study of blood T cell repertoires in COVID-19. Data came from immunoSEQ multiplex PCR; TCRdb stores just in-frame clones and leaves some out. The sample has 110,000 to 150,000 clones; approximately 80% are singletons. Sequenced: peripheral blood. The source is a human donor in a cohort sampled during active COVID-19.

This clone has a handful of counts. The CDR3 spells CASSGQTSGRTGELFF. The CDR3 bases are TGTGCCAGCAGTGGACAGACTAGCGGGAGAACCGGGGAGCTGTTTTTT. The chain links TRBV28 to TRBJ2-2; 12 positions agree with TRBD2. The length of the CDR3 is 16 residues. CDR1 and CDR2 from the germline V gene are MDHEN and SYDVKM. The trim removed 5 bases at V and 5 bases at J, leaving 6 bases unmatched.

About this clone itself: Different DNA sequences within this sample yield the same CDR3. The chain combines TRBV7-9 with TRBJ1-6, with 9 bases lining up with TRBD1. The CDR3 extends over 14 amino acids. The V and J ends lost 2 bases and 10 bases, in that order; junction bases with no gene match: 3. Per the germline V gene, CDR1 is SEHNR and CDR2 is FQNEAQ (reference sequence). CDR3 nucleotide sequence: TGTGCCAGCAGCTTACCGGGACAGGGCTCACCCCTCCACTTT. The encoded protein is CASSLPGQGSPLHF.

The chain recombines TRBV27 with TRBJ2-2; 7 nucleotides line up with TRBD2. Trimming removed 6 bases from V and 3 bases from J; junction bases left unmatched: 13. The CDR3 loop spans 17 amino acids. Looked up from germline, CDR1 is MNHEY and CDR2 is SMNVEV (reference sequence). The DNA of the CDR3 is TGTGCCAGCAGCTCCGCGGTGGGGCGGGGGTACACCGGGGAGCTGTTTTTT. Translation: CASSSAVGRGYTGELFF.

The V and J genes are TRBV5-6 and TRBJ2-7; D gene uncertain. CDR1 SGHDT and CDR2 YYEEEE come from the germline V gene. V was clipped by 3 bases and J by 7 bases, with 8 bases between them. CDR3 size: 11 residues. CDR3 DNA: TGTGCCAGCAGCTCCGAGTGGGAGCAGTACTTC. This translates into CASSSEWEQYF.

The chain carries TRBV20-1 and TRBJ2-5; D not certain. V shed 2 bases and J shed 4 bases, with 5 bases lying between them. The CDR3 contains 11 residues. The germline V gene has CDR1 DFQATT and CDR2 SNEGSKA (reference sequence). This chain's CDR3 is CSARNRETQYF. The CDR3 bases are TGCAGTGCTAGAAATAGAGAGACCCAGTACTTC.

The chain uses TRBV6-5 and TRBJ2-2; no definite D call. There are 13 residues in the CDR3. The germline V gene encodes CDR1 MNHEY and CDR2 SVGAGI. V was cut by 7 bases and J by 1 base, with 7 bases left in between. The CDR3: CASISENTGELFF. As DNA, the CDR3 is TGTGCCAGCATTTCAGAGAACACCGGGGAGCTGTTTTTT.